This TCR beta chain originates from a study of immune cell composition in non-small cell lung cancer. Overall study: Histologic subtype was mainly adenocarcinoma or squamous cell carcinoma.

Concerning this clone itself: Its antigen is not identified.

Normal lung sampling was at least 3 cm from the tumour, as distant as possible. Genomic DNA came from frozen unsorted single-cell suspensions. Germline V lookup: CDR1 SGHAT, CDR2 FQNNGV. V was cut by 6 bases and J by 4 bases, with 13 bases left in between. There are 15 residues in the CDR3. Study findings and constraints: TIL tumour reactivity correlated with maximal tumour-associated clone frequency in adenocarcinoma. Clones >0.5% enriched in tumour were rarer in adenocarcinoma (roughly 35%) than squamous (approximately 80%).

Data came from immunoSEQ multiplex PCR; TCRdb stores just in-frame clones and leaves some out. This sample has approximately 6,800 clones, with roughly three quarters found just once. The sample consisted of non-adjacent lung tissue. This sequence joins TRBV11-2 and TRBJ2-6; the D is unclear. The sequence was collected from a human donor with non-small cell lung cancer. CDR3 DNA: TGTGCCAGCAGTTATCCTTCGTCCGGGGCCAACGTCCTGACTTTC. Translated: CASSYPSSGANVLTF.